This paragraph covers one TCR beta chain sequence. Its antigen is currently not known. Per-base quality was not reported, and no clone a single base away is much larger than it. The method was RT-PCR. The sample was run on an Illumina HiSeq 2500. TCRdb reprocessing: public reads trimmed at Q25 with fastp, clones called with MiXCR, in-frame beta chains kept. Rows with a matching CDR3 protein are joined into one entry that keeps the most common DNA and genes. Here the sample has under 800,000 distinct CDR3 sequences; approximately 13% occur a single time. The top ten constitute less than 9% of the sample. These data belong to a study of response to subunit inactivated influenza vaccine (dated by TCRdb to the late 2010s). General notes on the study: To follow how T cells responded to a trivalent subunit inactivated influenza vaccine, the researchers relied on deep quantitative profiling of the T cell receptor repertoire. Overall study results and their limits: The authors suggested that each seasonal influenza vaccination may recruit only a limited number of new T cells.

After removal of 5 bases from V and 5 bases from J, the junction retains 8 bases not matched to a gene. The CDR3 numbers 14 residues from cysteine through phenylalanine. Of the read, only the CDR3 DNA is kept; its 42 bases are in frame from base 1. The germline V gene sets CDR1 to SGHTA and CDR2 to FQGNSA. Specimen: PBMCs from blood, collected roughly 15 days before vaccination. The sequence links TRBV7-2 to TRBJ2-7, with 8 central nucleotides matching TRBD1. The receptor's source is a man between 45 and 60 years old who received an inactivated influenza vaccine. Donor details come from another sample of the same person, matched by shared clones. The CDR3 reads CASSRTGGFNEQYF. The bases are TGTGCCAGCAGCCGCACAGGGGGTTTCAACGAGCAGTACTTC.